Sequencing of this TCR beta chain was carried out in a study of tumor-infiltrating lymphocytes in oesophageal squamous cell carcinoma. The CDR3 sequence is 15 residues long. From germline, CDR1 is MNHNS and CDR2 SASEGT. From the PCR reads, TCRdb called clonotypes with MiXCR, one entry per CDR3 protein. The sample lists fewer than 20,000 distinct CDR3 sequences, 35% to 50% occurring once. Sequencing was done on a sample of esophageal tumor tissue. The clonotype was recovered from a male donor with esophageal squamous cell carcinoma. The rearrangement joins TRBV6-1 to TRBJ2-6, with 8 bases fitting TRBD2. TRBJ2-7 explains the end of the DNA better; the J call may be wrong. Written as DNA, the CDR3 is TGTGCCAGCAGTGAAGTAGCGGGATCTAACTACGAGCAGTACTTC. Translating gives CASSEVAGSNYEQYF.